One sample yielded the 3 T cell receptor beta chains listed below, sequenced in a study of STAT5B mutations in CD4+ large granular lymphocyte leukemia. The data were produced by immunoSEQ multiplex PCR, yet TCRdb's version contains in-frame clones alone and is incomplete. The table has 40,000 or so clones, more than 60% seen once. The sample consisted of CD4+ T cells from blood buffy coats. Receptors originate from a human donor in good health.

This clone appeared a few times. The J gene is TRBJ1-1, the V gene TRBV5-1; tentative D call: TRBD1 (6 bases). Trimming took 4 bases from V and 0 from J, leaving 10 bases between them. Germline lookup yields CDR1 SGHRS and CDR2 YFSETQ. This CDR3 is 14 amino acids long. CDR3 residues: CASSRTALNTEAFF. In DNA form, the CDR3 reads TGCGCCAGCAGCAGGACAGCGTTGAACACTGAAGCTTTCTTT.

The sample holds a few counts of this clone. Here the CDR3 reads CASSQSPRETQYF. The CDR3 DNA is TGCGCCAGCAGCCAAAGCCCTCGGGAGACCCAGTACTTC. This chain connects TRBV4-1 to TRBJ2-5, with no clear D. Trimming removed 2 bases at V and 5 bases at J, with 9 bases between. Germline V CDR1 and CDR2: MGHRA, YSYEKL. This CDR3 contains 13 residues.

J is TRBJ2-7 and V is TRBV6-6; D not certain. CDR3 length equals 13 residues. Germline V CDR1 and CDR2: MNHNY, SVGAGI (reference sequence). V was pared by 2 bases and J by 3 bases, with 8 bases between. CDR3 coding DNA: TGTGCCAGCAGTTACGGAGCAGACTACGAGCAGTACTTC. Protein product: CASSYGADYEQYF.